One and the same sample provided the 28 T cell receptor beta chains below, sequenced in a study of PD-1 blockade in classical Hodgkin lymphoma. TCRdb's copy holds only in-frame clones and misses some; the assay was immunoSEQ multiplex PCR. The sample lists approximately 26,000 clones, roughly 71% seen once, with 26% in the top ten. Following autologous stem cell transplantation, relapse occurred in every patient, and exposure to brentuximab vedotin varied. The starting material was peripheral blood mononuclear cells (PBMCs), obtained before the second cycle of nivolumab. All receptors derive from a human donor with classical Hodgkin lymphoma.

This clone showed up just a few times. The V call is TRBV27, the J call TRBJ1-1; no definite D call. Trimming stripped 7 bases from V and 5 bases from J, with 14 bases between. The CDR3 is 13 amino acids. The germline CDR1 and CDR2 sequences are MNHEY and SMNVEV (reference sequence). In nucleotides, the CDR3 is TGTGCCAGCAAAAGCACGGGGAGGACTGAAGCTTTCTTT. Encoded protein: CASKSTGRTEAFF.

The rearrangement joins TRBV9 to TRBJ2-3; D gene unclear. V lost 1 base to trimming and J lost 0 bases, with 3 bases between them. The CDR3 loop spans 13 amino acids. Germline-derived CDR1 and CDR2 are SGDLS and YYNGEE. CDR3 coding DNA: TGTGCCAGCAGCGTATTTAGCACAGATACGCAGTATTTT. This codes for CASSVFSTDTQYF.

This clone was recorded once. The CDR3 is CSVEGGISEAFF. The CDR3 nucleotides are TGCAGCGTCGAGGGAGGGATTTCTGAAGCTTTCTTT. V is TRBV29-1 and J is TRBJ1-1; no definite D call. CDR3 length equals 12 residues. Trimming pared 6 bases from V and 6 bases from J, leaving 14 bases between. Per germline, CDR1 SQVTM and CDR2 ANQGSEA. Using reference TRBV29-1 and TRBJ1-1 for the parts outside the CDR3, the full variable domain is SAVISQKPSRDICQRGTSLTIQCQVDSQVTMMFWYRQQPGQSLTLIATANQGSEATYESGFVIDKFPISRPNLTFSTLTVSNMSPEDSSIYLCSVEGGISEAFFGQGTRLTVV.

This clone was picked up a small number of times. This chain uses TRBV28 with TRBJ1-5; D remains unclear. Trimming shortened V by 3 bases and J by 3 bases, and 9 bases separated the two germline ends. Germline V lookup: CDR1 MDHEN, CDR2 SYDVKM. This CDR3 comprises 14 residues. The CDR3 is CASSFPGLNQPQHF. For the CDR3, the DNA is TGTGCCAGCAGTTTCCCGGGCCTCAATCAGCCCCAGCATTTT.

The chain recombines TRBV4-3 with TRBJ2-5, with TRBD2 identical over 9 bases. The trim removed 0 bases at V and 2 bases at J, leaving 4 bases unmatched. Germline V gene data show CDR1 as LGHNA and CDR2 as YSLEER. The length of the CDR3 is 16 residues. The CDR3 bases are TGCGCCAGCAGCCAAGATTTCCTAGCGGGGCAAGAGACCCAGTACTTC. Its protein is CASSQDFLAGQETQYF.

The CDR3 loop reads CASSSGTGGEQYV. The CDR3 bases are TGTGCCAGCAGCTCCGGGACAGGCGGCGAGCAGTACGTC. V gene TRBV7-8 combines with J gene TRBJ2-7, with 8 bases matching TRBD1. V lost 4 bases, J lost 6 bases, and 5 bases stayed unmatched. The CDR3 is 13 amino acids. CDR1 is SGHVS, CDR2 FQNEAQ, per germline.

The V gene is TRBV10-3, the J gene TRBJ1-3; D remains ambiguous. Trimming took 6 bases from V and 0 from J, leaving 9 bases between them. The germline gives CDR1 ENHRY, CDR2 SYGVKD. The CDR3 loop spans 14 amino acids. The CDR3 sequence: CAISSITSGNTIYF. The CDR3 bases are TGTGCCATCAGCTCCATAACCTCTGGAAACACCATATATTTT.

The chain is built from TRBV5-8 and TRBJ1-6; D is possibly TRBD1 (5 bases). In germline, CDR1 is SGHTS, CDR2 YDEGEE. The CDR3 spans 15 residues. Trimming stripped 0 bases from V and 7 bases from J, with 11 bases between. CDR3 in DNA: TGTGCCAGCAGCTTGGCCAGGGTGTCGAATTCACCCCTCCACTTT. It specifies CASSLARVSNSPLHF. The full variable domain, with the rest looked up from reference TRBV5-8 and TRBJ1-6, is EAGVTQSPTHLIKTRGQQATLRCSPISGHTSVYWYQQALGLGLQFLLWYDEGEERNRGNFPPRFSGRQFPNYSSELNVNALELEDSALYLCASSLARVSNSPLHFGNGTRLTVT.

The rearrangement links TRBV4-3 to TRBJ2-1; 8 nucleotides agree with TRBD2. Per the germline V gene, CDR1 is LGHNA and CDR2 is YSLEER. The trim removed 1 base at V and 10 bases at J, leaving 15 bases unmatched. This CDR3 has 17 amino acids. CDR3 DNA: TGCGCCAGCAGCCAAGCCACATTGAAGTTAGCGGGAATAGAGCAGTTCTTC. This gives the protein CASSQATLKLAGIEQFF.

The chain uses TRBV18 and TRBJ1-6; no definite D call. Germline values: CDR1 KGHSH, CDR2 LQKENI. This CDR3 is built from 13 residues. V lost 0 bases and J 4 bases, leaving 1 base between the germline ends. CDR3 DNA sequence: TGTGCCAGCTCACCACCTTATAATTCACCCCTCCACTTT. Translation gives CASSPPYNSPLHF.

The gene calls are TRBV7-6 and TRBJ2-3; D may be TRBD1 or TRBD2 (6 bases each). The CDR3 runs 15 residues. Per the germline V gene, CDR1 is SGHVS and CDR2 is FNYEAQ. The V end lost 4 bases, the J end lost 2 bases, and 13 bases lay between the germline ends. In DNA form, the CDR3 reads TGTGCCAGCAGCTCCTGGGGGGCGAACACAGATACGCAGTATTTT. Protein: CASSSWGANTDTQYF.

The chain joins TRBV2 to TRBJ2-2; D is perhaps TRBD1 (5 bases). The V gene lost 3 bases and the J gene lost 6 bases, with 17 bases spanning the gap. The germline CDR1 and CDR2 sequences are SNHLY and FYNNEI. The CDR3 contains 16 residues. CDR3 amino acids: CASSDWGSYRAGELFF. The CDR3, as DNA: TGTGCCAGCAGTGATTGGGGCTCTTATCGGGCCGGGGAGCTGTTTTTT.

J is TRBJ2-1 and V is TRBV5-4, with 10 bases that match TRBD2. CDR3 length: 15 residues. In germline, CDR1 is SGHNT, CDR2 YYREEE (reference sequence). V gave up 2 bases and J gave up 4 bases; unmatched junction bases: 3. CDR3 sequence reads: CASSLAGGYYNEQFF. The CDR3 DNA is TGTGCCAGCAGCTTAGCGGGAGGGTATTACAATGAGCAGTTCTTC.

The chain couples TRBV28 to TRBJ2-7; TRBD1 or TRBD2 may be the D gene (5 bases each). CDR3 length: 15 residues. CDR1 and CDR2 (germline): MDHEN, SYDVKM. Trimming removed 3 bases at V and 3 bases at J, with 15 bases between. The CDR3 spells CASSFSWGRGYEQYF. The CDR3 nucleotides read TGTGCCAGCAGTTTCTCATGGGGGAGAGGCTACGAGCAGTACTTC.

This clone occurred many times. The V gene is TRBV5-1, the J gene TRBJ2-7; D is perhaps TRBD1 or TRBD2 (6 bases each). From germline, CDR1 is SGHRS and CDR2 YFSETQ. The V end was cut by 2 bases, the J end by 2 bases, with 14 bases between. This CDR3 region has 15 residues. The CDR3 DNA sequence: TGCGCCAGCAGCTTCGGATACGGGGGCGCCTACGAGCAGTACGTC. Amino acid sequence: CASSFGYGGAYEQYV.

CDR3 in DNA: TGTGCCAGCAGGGGGAGGGGTAACGCGGGTTCACCCCTCCACTTT. It translates to CASRGRGNAGSPLHF. The chain recombines TRBV2 with TRBJ1-6; the D gene is possibly TRBD1 (5 bases). Germline V gene lookup returns CDR1 SNHLY and CDR2 FYNNEI. This CDR3 comprises 15 residues. The V gene lost 6 bases and the J gene lost 9 bases, with 18 bases spanning the gap.

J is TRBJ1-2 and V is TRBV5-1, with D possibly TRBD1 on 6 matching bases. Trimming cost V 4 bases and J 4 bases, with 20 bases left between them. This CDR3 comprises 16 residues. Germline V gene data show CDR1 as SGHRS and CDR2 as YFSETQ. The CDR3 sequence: CASSPLGGAVFYGYTF. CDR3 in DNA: TGCGCCAGCAGCCCTCTGGGGGGGGCGGTATTCTATGGCTACACCTTC.

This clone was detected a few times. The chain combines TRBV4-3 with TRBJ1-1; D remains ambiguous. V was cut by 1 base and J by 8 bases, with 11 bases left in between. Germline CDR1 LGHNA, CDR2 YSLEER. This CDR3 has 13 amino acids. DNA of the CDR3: TGCGCCAGCAGCCAAGTGTCCTACCAAGAAGCTTTCTTT. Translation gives CASSQVSYQEAFF.

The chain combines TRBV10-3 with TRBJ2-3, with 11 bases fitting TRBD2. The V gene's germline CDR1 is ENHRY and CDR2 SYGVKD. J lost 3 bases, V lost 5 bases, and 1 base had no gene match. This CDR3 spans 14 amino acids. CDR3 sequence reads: CAISRLAGTDTQYF. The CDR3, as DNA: TGTGCCATCAGTAGACTAGCGGGGACAGATACGCAGTATTTT.

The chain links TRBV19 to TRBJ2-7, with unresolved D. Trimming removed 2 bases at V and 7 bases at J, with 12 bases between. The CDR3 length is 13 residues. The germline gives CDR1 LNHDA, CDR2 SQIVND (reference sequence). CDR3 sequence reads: CASSILSSREQYF. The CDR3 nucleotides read TGTGCCAGTAGTATATTATCGTCACGTGAGCAGTACTTC.

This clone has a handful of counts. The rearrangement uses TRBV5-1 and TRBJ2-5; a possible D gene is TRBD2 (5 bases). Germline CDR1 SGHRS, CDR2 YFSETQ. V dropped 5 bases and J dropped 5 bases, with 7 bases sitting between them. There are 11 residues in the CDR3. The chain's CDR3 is CASREGETQYF. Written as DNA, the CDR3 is TGCGCCAGCAGAGAGGGTGAGACCCAGTACTTC.

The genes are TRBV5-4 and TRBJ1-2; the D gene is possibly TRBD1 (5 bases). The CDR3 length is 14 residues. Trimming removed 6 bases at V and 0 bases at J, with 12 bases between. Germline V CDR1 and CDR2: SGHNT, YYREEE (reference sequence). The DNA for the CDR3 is TGTGCCAGCAACGGACAAAAGTCTAACTATGGCTACACCTTC. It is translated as CASNGQKSNYGYTF.

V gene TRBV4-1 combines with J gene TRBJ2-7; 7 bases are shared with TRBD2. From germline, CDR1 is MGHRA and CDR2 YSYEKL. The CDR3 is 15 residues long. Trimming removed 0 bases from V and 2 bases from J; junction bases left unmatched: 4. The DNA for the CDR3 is TGCGCCAGCAGCCAAGAGGAGCGGGAACCCTACGAGCAGTACTTC. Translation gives CASSQEEREPYEQYF.

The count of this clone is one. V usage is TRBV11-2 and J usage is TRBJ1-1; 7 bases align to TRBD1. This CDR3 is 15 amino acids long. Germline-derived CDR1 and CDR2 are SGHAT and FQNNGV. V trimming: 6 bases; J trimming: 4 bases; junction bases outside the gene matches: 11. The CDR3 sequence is CASSLLTGVATEAFF. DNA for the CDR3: TGTGCCAGCAGTTTACTTACAGGGGTTGCCACTGAAGCTTTCTTT.

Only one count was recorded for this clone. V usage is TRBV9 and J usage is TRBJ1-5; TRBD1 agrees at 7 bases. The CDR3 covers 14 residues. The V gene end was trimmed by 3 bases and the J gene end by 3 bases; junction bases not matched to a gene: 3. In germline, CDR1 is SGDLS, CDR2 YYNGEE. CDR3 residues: CASSAQGNNQPQHF. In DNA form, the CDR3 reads TGTGCCAGCAGCGCACAGGGGAACAATCAGCCCCAGCATTTT.

The CDR3 bases are TGTGCCACCTGCCAACTGCAGGGAAACGTCTACGAGCAGTACTTC. Its translation: CATCQLQGNVYEQYF. This chain joins TRBV28 and TRBJ2-7, with D possibly TRBD1 on 5 matching bases. Trimming cost V 10 bases and J 3 bases, with 22 bases left between them. From germline, CDR1 is MDHEN and CDR2 SYDVKM. The CDR3 loop spans 15 amino acids. Looking up the rest from reference TRBV28 and TRBJ2-7 gives the full variable domain: DVKVTQSSRYLVKRTGEKVFLECVQDMDHENMFWYRQDPGLGLRLIYFSYDVKMKEKGDIPEGYSVSREKKERFSLILESASTNQTSMYLCATCQLQGNVYEQYFGPGTRLTVT.

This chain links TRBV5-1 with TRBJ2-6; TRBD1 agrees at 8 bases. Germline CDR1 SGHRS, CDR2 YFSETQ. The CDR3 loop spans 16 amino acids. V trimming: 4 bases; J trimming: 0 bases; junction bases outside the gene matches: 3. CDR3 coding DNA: TGCGCCAGCAGCCCAGGGGGCGTCTCTGGGGCCAACGTCCTGACTTTC. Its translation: CASSPGGVSGANVLTF.

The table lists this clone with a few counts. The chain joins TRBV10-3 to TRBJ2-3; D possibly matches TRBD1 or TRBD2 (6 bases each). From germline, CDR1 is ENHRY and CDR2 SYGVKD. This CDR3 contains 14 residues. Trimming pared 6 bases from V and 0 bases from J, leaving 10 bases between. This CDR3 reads CAIRQGTSTDTQYF. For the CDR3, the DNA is TGTGCCATCAGGCAGGGGACTAGCACAGATACGCAGTATTTT.